This T cell receptor (beta chain) was observed in a study of blood T cell repertoires in COVID-19 (dated by TCRdb to 2018 to 2020). About the investigation overall: Samples from collaborators originated in the United States, Italy and Spain and spanned both the acute and convalescent phases of COVID-19. The material from the prospective study consisted of cDNA or gDNA derived from T cells, B-cell-depleted T cells, or PBMCs. The dataset comprised deeply sampled blood TCRbeta repertoires from subjects exposed to, actively infected with, or recovered from COVID-19. The repertoires were made available in a free public database intended to serve as a resource for research on the immune response to SARS-CoV-2. The samples were drawn from two sources: the first 160 participants of the ongoing ImmuneRACE study, and fewer than 1,500 subjects contributed by 6 global collaborators. Nearly every sample came with metadata listing a de-identified subject ID, COVID-19 status, age in years and sex. Where available, HLA class I and class II types were obtained from metadata supplied by the sample provider rather than from assay-based typing.

TCRbeta CDR3 regions were amplified from genomic DNA by means of the immunoSEQ Assay, a bias-controlled multiplex PCR. The source study handled its data this way. The number of nucleated cells in each sample was estimated from the amplification of reference gene primers within the assay. Sequence reads were collapsed and filtered to measure the absolute abundance of every unique TCRbeta CDR3 rearrangement. For each sample, productive Simpson clonality was calculated by taking the square root of Simpson's diversity index across productive rearrangements. The immuneACCESS repertoire file appears here via TCRdb, limited to in-frame rearrangements. These files lack a portion of the clones; in checked studies, under half of the deficit traces to unresolved V genes, and the cause of the others is not known. V and J calls and clone size come straight from that table; D and trimming were deduced from the DNA. In all, the sample holds about 240,000 clones, and approximately 87% of those were seen once. The top ten constitute under 6.5% of the sample.

The CDR3 sequence holds 15 residues, the cysteine and phenylalanine included. Just CDR3 DNA is preserved here, 45 bases in frame from base 1. Trimming costs V 5 bases and J 3 bases, and their ends lie 13 bases apart. Based on the germline V gene (reference sequence), the CDR1 and CDR2 sequences are LNHDA and SQIVND. Each collaborating institution followed its own protocols to collect whole blood in K2EDTA tubes. For TCRbeta analysis, collaborator samples were shipped as frozen whole blood, as isolated PBMCs, or as DNA extracted from either sample type. With respect to this clone: The specificity of this receptor is unknown. Qualities for individual bases were not recorded, and no much larger clone is one base off.

Broader findings and caveats from the paper: How much clinical and demographic metadata was included differed by source and by participant, and the metadata was provided uncurated.

The receptor comes from a man aged 55 to 70 with acute or convalescent COVID-19. Sequenced input: peripheral blood. The chain uses TRBV19 and TRBJ1-4; D gene: possibly TRBD1, on 6 matching bases. The CDR3 sequence is CASSQQTGPNEKLFF. The nucleotide sequence reads as follows: TGTGCCAGTAGTCAACAGACAGGCCCTAATGAAAAACTGTTTTTT.